Presented here are 26 T cell receptor beta chains from one specimen sequenced in a study of CXCR3-negative and CXCR3-positive naive CD8 T cells. The TRB libraries of cDNA were built by UMI-labeled 5' RACE. Using the 5' RACE reads, TCRdb records one entry per CDR3 protein without DNA. This sample's table has under 8,000 distinct CDR3 sequences. The specimen sequenced was naive CXCR3- CD8+ T cells from blood. The subset denotes: CD45RO-CCR7+CD27+CD95- naive CD8+ T cells lacking CXCR3 (TNR3-). Receptors were obtained from a human donor in good health. Some clones in this sample may be carry-over from other donors' samples.

According to its frequency, this clonotype is medium-sized. The chain carries TRBV6-6 and TRBJ1-6; absent DNA, TCRdb's TRBD1 call cannot be checked. The CDR3 length is 16 residues. Per germline, CDR1 MNHNY and CDR2 SVGAGI (reference sequence). The CDR3 is CASSYSGFGGNSPLHF.

The V and J genes are TRBV28 and TRBJ2-7; the TCRdb call, TRBD1, lacks DNA for checking. This CDR3 comprises 14 residues. CDR1 and CDR2 from the germline V gene are MDHEN and SYDVKM. The CDR3 reads CASSSVQGAYEQYF.

The rearrangement links TRBV2 to TRBJ2-1; the TCRdb D gene call, TRBD1, has no DNA to confirm it. Germline V CDR1 and CDR2: SNHLY, FYNNEI. The CDR3 extends over 15 amino acids. CDR3: CASSYDPQFANEQFF.

This clonotype ranks as medium-sized (0.01 to 0.1%) in terms of frequency. The chain combines TRBV29-1 with TRBJ2-1; TCRdb gives TRBD1 as the D gene, but with no DNA this cannot be confirmed. CDR3 length equals 16 residues. Germline CDR1 SQVTM, CDR2 ANQGSEA. Here the CDR3 reads CSGRPGVSETPDEQFF.

The chain links TRBV6-5 to TRBJ2-7. The germline V gene has CDR1 MNHEY and CDR2 SVGAGI. This CDR3 has 14 residues. The CDR3 region is CASSPSEGPYEQYF.

This clonotype ranks as medium-sized in terms of frequency. The CDR3: CASSKGSGSEKLFF. The V gene is TRBV28, the J gene TRBJ1-4. Germline CDR1 reads MDHEN; CDR2 reads SYDVKM. CDR3 size: 14 residues.

Its frequency marks this clonotype as medium-sized. The V and J genes are TRBV29-1 and TRBJ2-1. This CDR3 has 13 residues. Germline V gene sequence: CDR1 SQVTM, CDR2 ANQGSEA. This chain's CDR3 is CSVGSIWYNEQFF.

This clonotype is identified as medium-sized from frequency. The chain combines TRBV20-1 with TRBJ2-7; with no DNA, the TCRdb D assignment of TRBD1 cannot be verified. This CDR3 region has 15 residues. The germline V gene encodes CDR1 DFQATT and CDR2 SNEGSKA (reference sequence). The chain's CDR3 is CSAGPSMGGLNEQYF.

The chain carries TRBV2 and TRBJ2-7; the D call of TRBD1 rests on TCRdb alone, since no DNA is present to check it. Germline CDR1 SNHLY, CDR2 FYNNEI. CDR3 length equals 11 residues. This chain's CDR3 is CASGPPMEQYF.

The gene calls are TRBV7-9 and TRBJ2-5; TCRdb designates TRBD2, a call that cannot be tested without DNA. CDR1 and CDR2 (germline): SEHNR, FQNEAQ (reference sequence). The CDR3 is made up of 20 amino acids. CDR3 in amino acids: CASSLASSGRAFLNQETQYF.

This chain links TRBV29-1 with TRBJ2-7. CDR3 length equals 13 residues. Germline CDR1 SQVTM, CDR2 ANQGSEA. This CDR3 is CSVEKGPRYEQYF.

The genes are TRBV7-9 and TRBJ1-2. From germline, CDR1 is SEHNR and CDR2 FQNEAQ (reference sequence). This CDR3 is built from 14 residues. The CDR3 region is CASSQQGAPYGYTF.

The V and J genes are TRBV28 and TRBJ2-7; TCRdb gives TRBD1 as the D gene, but with no DNA this cannot be confirmed. This CDR3 spans 13 amino acids. Germline values: CDR1 MDHEN, CDR2 SYDVKM. The CDR3 here is CASSLGQGYEQYF.

This clonotype ranks as medium-sized in terms of frequency. V is TRBV6-6 and J is TRBJ2-7; TCRdb outputs TRBD2, but without DNA this stays unchecked. The CDR3 runs 14 residues. Per germline, CDR1 MNHNY and CDR2 SVGAGI (reference sequence). The CDR3 reads CASTRAIGGDEQYF.

The genes are TRBV12-3 or TRBV12-4 and TRBJ2-1; TCRdb names TRBD1, which stays unverified in the absence of DNA. The CDR3 extends over 14 amino acids. CDR3: CASRTGGSHDEQFF.

The V and J genes are TRBV4-1 and TRBJ2-5; TCRdb's D gene call, TRBD2, goes unchecked for lack of DNA. The CDR3 contains 14 residues. Germline CDR1 and CDR2: MGHRA and YSYEKL. CDR3 region: CASSQPGLQETQYF.

The gene calls are TRBV7-8 and TRBJ2-1; no DNA is available, so the TRBD2 call from TCRdb remains unchecked. The CDR3 length is 17 residues. Germline CDR1 SGHVS, CDR2 FQNEAQ. This CDR3 is CASSFSHGPSSYNEQFF.

This clonotype shows up as medium-sized (0.01 to 0.1%) by frequency. CDR3 sequence reads: CASRTGDQPQHF. The chain joins TRBV28 to TRBJ1-5; TCRdb reports TRBD1, a call that lacks DNA to check it against. CDR3 length equals 12 residues. Germline-derived CDR1 and CDR2 are MDHEN and SYDVKM.

This rearrangement joins TRBV27 to TRBJ2-7; absent DNA, TCRdb's TRBD2 call cannot be checked. The CDR3 contains 14 residues. Germline CDR1 and CDR2: MNHEY and SMNVEV (reference sequence). The CDR3 region is CASSLTSGRVEQYF.

The J gene is TRBJ2-5, the V gene TRBV6-5; TCRdb returns TRBD1, unconfirmable since there is no DNA. CDR3 length: 16 amino acids. Germline CDR1 and CDR2: MNHEY and SVGAGI. CDR3 amino acids: CASSSGDRDWLETQYF.

Judged by frequency, this clonotype is medium-sized. The chain couples TRBV6-6 to TRBJ2-1; no DNA is available, so the TRBD2 call from TCRdb remains unchecked. The CDR3 contains 17 residues. Germline CDR1 and CDR2: MNHNY and SVGAGI (reference sequence). Here the CDR3 reads CASSYGVGTSDTDEQFF.

The chain uses TRBV11-1 and TRBJ2-5; the TCRdb call, TRBD1, lacks DNA for checking. Germline V gene lookup returns CDR1 SGHAT and CDR2 FQDESV (reference sequence). The CDR3 runs to 14 residues. CDR3 in amino acids: CASSPRRGEETQYF.

CDR3 region: CASQAAPYNEQFF. The rearrangement uses TRBV21-1 and TRBJ2-1; without DNA, the TCRdb call of TRBD1 cannot be checked. TRBV21-1 is given as a pseudogene. The CDR3 has 13 amino acids.

The rearrangement links TRBV7-6 to TRBJ2-3; the TCRdb D gene call, TRBD1, has no DNA to confirm it. Germline loops: CDR1 SGHVS, CDR2 FNYEAQ. This CDR3 comprises 15 residues. The CDR3 sequence: CASSLFPGTADTQYF.

This clonotype is classed as medium-sized by frequency. The chain joins TRBV29-1 to TRBJ2-5; TCRdb reports TRBD2, a call that lacks DNA to check it against. The CDR3 is made up of 12 amino acids. CDR1 and CDR2 from the germline V gene are SQVTM and ANQGSEA. CDR3 sequence reads: CSARSGSETQYF.

This chain connects TRBV10-3 to TRBJ2-7; TCRdb picks TRBD1, but there is no DNA to check that call. The germline gives CDR1 ENHRY, CDR2 SYGVKD. The CDR3 spans 15 residues. CDR3 sequence: CAISEFDREVREQYF.